The 9 T cell receptor beta chains below come from one sample, sequenced in a study of blood T cell repertoires in COVID-19. Produced via immunoSEQ multiplex PCR; TCRdb's table is partial and in-frame only. The sample includes a few hundred thousand clones, around nine tenths of them seen just once. Sequenced material: PBMCs or T cells enriched from blood (not recorded which). The receptors stem from a woman under 40 who had been exposed to COVID-19.

V usage is TRBV5-1 and J usage is TRBJ2-1; TRBD1 is a possible D gene (7 bases). Trimming shortened V by 4 bases and J by 1 base, and 12 bases separated the two germline ends. Germline-derived CDR1 and CDR2 are SGHRS and YFSETQ. The CDR3 length is 15 residues. CDR3 in amino acids: CASSPQGGSYNEQFF. CDR3 nucleotides: TGCGCCAGCAGCCCCCAGGGGGGTTCCTACAATGAGCAGTTCTTC.

The genes are TRBV3-1 (or the pseudogene TRBV3-2) and TRBJ1-4; D uncertain. Trimming cost V 0 bases and J 8 bases, with 13 bases left between them. Germline-derived CDR1 and CDR2 are LGHDT and YNNKEL (reference sequence). This CDR3 has 15 amino acids. The chain's CDR3 is CASSQDGAGREKLFF. The CDR3 DNA reads as TGTGCCAGCAGCCAAGATGGAGCGGGCCGGGAAAAACTGTTTTTT.

The CDR3 DNA is TGCGCCAGCAGCGCCACTAGCGTCTCCTCCTACGAGCAGTACTTC. It yields the protein CASSATSVSSYEQYF. The rearrangement joins TRBV5-1 to TRBJ2-7; 7 bases line up with TRBD2. This CDR3 comprises 15 residues. J was trimmed by 0 bases and V by 4 bases; bases with no gene match: 7. In germline, CDR1 is SGHRS, CDR2 YFSETQ. Looking up the rest from reference TRBV5-1 and TRBJ2-7 gives the full variable domain: KAGVTQTPRYLIKTRGQQVTLSCSPISGHRSVSWYQQTPGQGLQFLFEYFSETQRNKGNFPGRFSGRQFSNSRSEMNVSTLELGDSALYLCASSATSVSSYEQYFGPGTRLTVT.

This clone was found once. V usage is TRBV15 and J usage is TRBJ2-7; TRBD2 aligns across 8 bases. The CDR3 consists of 18 residues. V lost 1 base to trimming and J lost 3 bases; unmatched junction nucleotides: 14. From germline, CDR1 is LNHNV and CDR2 YYDKDF (reference sequence). The CDR3 nucleotides are TGTGCCACCAGCAGAGGCCGGGGACTAGGCTTAGTCAGCTACGAGCAGTACTTC. Translation gives CATSRGRGLGLVSYEQYF.

V usage is TRBV4-1 and J usage is TRBJ2-5, with D possibly being TRBD1 (6 bases). Germline-derived CDR1 and CDR2 are MGHRA and YSYEKL. This CDR3 is built from 15 residues. Between the trimmed V and J ends, which lost 1 base and 0 bases, there was a span of 9 bases. The CDR3 DNA reads as TGCGCCAGCAGCCAAGGTCACAGGGACCAAGAGACCCAGTACTTC. Amino acid sequence: CASSQGHRDQETQYF.

This chain links TRBV3-1 (or the pseudogene TRBV3-2) with TRBJ2-7; the match to TRBD1 covers 10 bases. The V gene end was trimmed by 4 bases and the J gene end by 3 bases; junction bases not matched to a gene: 9. The germline gives CDR1 LGHDT, CDR2 YNNKEL (reference sequence). The CDR3 runs 16 residues. The CDR3 nucleotides are TGTGCCAGCAGCCGAAGATTCTGGGACAGGGGCTACGAGCAGTACTTC. This gives the protein CASSRRFWDRGYEQYF.

The chain has TRBV20-1 and TRBJ1-4, with TRBD1 matching over 7 bases. Germline CDR1 DFQATT, CDR2 SNEGSKA (reference sequence). Trimming at V came to 2 bases and at J to 11 bases, leaving 2 bases not matched to a gene. The length of the CDR3 is 11 residues. CDR3 sequence (DNA): TGCAGTGCTAGATGGGACAGTAAACTGTTTTTT. It yields the protein CSARWDSKLFF.

There are a few counts of this clone. This chain uses TRBV2 with TRBJ1-5; possibly TRBD1 for D (5 bases). Trimming removed 5 bases from V and 0 bases from J, with 11 bases in between. Germline lookup yields CDR1 SNHLY and CDR2 FYNNEI. This CDR3 has 15 amino acids. The CDR3 reads CASSFDSLSNQPQHF. The CDR3 DNA reads TGTGCCAGCAGTTTCGACAGTCTTAGCAATCAGCCCCAGCATTTT.

This chain connects TRBV5-1 to TRBJ2-2, with 7 bases matching TRBD1. J lost 0 bases, V lost 6 bases, and 5 bases had no gene match. The CDR3 covers 15 residues. Looked up from germline, CDR1 is SGHRS and CDR2 is YFSETQ. The DNA for the CDR3 is TGCGCCAGCACGTCGGGACAGCCGAACACCGGGGAGCTGTTTTTT. This codes for CASTSGQPNTGELFF.